This T cell receptor beta chain stems from a study of T cells in narcolepsy. Produced via immunoSEQ multiplex PCR; TCRdb's table is partial and in-frame only. The profile covers about 27,000 clones, with approximately 80% appearing a single time and 3.4% taken by the ten largest. The CDR3 has 17 residues. The V gene's germline CDR1 is SGHRS and CDR2 YFSETQ. Unmatched junction bases numbered 14, after V lost 0 bases and J lost 6 bases. This clone was seen only once. The clonotype was recovered from a human donor with narcolepsy. V usage is TRBV5-1 and J usage is TRBJ2-5; TRBD1 matches at 7 bases. Sequencing was performed on CD45RA- memory CD4+ T cells from PBMCs. The DNA for the CDR3 is TGCGCCAGCAGCTTGGAGAGGGGGCGCGACCTCAAAAAGACCCAGTACTTC. Its protein is CASSLERGRDLKKTQYF.